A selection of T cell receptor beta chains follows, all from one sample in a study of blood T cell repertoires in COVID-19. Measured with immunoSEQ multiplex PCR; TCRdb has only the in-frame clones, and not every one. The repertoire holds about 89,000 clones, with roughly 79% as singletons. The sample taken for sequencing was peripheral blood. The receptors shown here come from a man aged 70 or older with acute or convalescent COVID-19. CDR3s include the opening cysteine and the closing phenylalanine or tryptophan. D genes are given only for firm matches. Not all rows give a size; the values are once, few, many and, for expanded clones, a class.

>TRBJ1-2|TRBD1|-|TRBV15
TGTGCCACCAGCAGATACAGGGGAACTAACTATGGCTACACCTTC
CATSRYRGTNYGYTF
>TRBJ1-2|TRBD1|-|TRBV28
TGTGCCAGCAGTATCGGACAGGGGGACTATGGCTACACCTTC
CASSIGQGDYGYTF
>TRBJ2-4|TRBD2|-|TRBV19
TGTGCCTCGAGTAGCGGGAGGGCCGGAGCCAAAAACATTCAGTACTTC
CASSSGRAGAKNIQYF
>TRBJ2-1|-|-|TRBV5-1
TGCGCCAGCAGCTTCGAGCGCAATGAGCAGTTCTTC
CASSFERNEQFF
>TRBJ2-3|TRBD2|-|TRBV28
TGTGCCAGCAGTCCCTCAACCCTAGCGGGGGGGATGACGCAGTATTTT
CASSPSTLAGGMTQYF
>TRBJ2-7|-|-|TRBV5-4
TGTGCCAGCAGCTTGGCCGGGGCCGGGGGCTACGAGCAGTACTTC
CASSLAGAGGYEQYF
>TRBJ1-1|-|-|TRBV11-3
TGTGCCAGCAGCCGACAGGTGAACACTGAAGCTTTCTTT
CASSRQVNTEAFF
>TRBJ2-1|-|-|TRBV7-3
TGTGCCAGCAGTAAAAAACCGGAGGGGGCTTACAATGAGCAGTTCTTC
CASSKKPEGAYNEQFF
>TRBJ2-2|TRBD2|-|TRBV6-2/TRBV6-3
TGTGCCAGCAGCCCGACTAGCGGCTTCACCGGGGAGCTGTTTTTT
CASSPTSGFTGELFF
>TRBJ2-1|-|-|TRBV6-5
TGTGCCAGCGGGGTGGACTACGCCTCGTACAATGAGCAGTTCTTC
CASGVDYASYNEQFF
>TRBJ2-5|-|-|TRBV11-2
TGTGCCAGCACCTCTATCGGGATCGAGGGAGAGACCCAGTACTTC
CASTSIGIEGETQYF
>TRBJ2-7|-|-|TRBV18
TGTGCCAGCTCACCACAGGAGGGGCCCTACGAGCAGTACTTC
CASSPQEGPYEQYF
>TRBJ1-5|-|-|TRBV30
TGTGCCTGGAGTGTTTTCAGGGGCGCACAGCCCCAGCATTTT
CAWSVFRGAQPQHF
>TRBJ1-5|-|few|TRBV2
TGTGCCAGCAGTGGGACACGAGATCAGCCCCAGCATTTT
CASSGTRDQPQHF
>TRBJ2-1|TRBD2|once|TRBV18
TGTGCCAGCTCACTTCCGGGAGGGTTGCATGAGCAGTTCTTC
CASSLPGGLHEQFF
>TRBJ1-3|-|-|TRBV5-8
TGTGCCAGCAGCTTGACTTACTCTGGAAACACCATATATTTT
CASSLTYSGNTIYF
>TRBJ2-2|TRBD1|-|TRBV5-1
TGCGCCAGCAGCAGGGACAGAGCCACCGGGGAGCTGTTTTTT
CASSRDRATGELFF
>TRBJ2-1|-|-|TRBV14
TGTGCCAGCAGGGGCACAGGTAACTCCTACAATGAGCAGTTCTTC
CASRGTGNSYNEQFF
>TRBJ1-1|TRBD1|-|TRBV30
TGTGCCTGGAGTGTACGTGACAGGGTGAACACTGAAGCTTTCTTT
CAWSVRDRVNTEAFF
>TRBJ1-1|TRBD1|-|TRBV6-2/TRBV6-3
TGTGCCAGCAGTTGGGGGACAGTGAACACTGAAGCTTTCTTT
CASSWGTVNTEAFF
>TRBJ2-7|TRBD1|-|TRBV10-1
TGCGCCAGGGGGGCGCGAGACAGGGGGATCCACGAGCAGTACTTC
CARGARDRGIHEQYF
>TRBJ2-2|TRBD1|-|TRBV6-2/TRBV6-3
TGTGCCAGCAGTTACCCGACAGGGTCTTCCGGGGAGCTGTTTTTT
CASSYPTGSSGELFF
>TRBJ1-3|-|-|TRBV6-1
TGTGCCAGCAGTGATCGGAGACAGGACCAAAGAAACACCATATATTTT
CASSDRRQDQRNTIYF
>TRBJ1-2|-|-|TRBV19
TGTGCCAGTAGTATAACACAGGGTTATGATGGCTACACCTTC
CASSITQGYDGYTF